Sequencing of this T cell receptor (beta chain) was carried out in a study of T cell responses to AZD1222 COVID-19 vaccine. Method: immunoSEQ multiplex PCR; TCRdb's copy keeps in-frame clones and lacks some. Of over 100,000 clones in the sample, roughly 85% were seen once. The CDR3 is 13 amino acids. Germline lookup yields CDR1 ENHRY and CDR2 SYGVKD. On this clone: Germline and junction disagree at one end, which may indicate a read error.

The TCR sequence derives from an adult who received the MenACWY meningococcal vaccine as a control. The sample was peripheral blood, taken 28 days after the second dose of the MenACWY control vaccine. The V gene is TRBV10-3, the J gene TRBJ2-7; 7 positions match TRBD1. Here the CDR3 reads CAISEGTAYQQYF. CDR3 DNA: TGTGCCATCAGTGAGGGGACAGCCTACCAGCAGTACTTC.